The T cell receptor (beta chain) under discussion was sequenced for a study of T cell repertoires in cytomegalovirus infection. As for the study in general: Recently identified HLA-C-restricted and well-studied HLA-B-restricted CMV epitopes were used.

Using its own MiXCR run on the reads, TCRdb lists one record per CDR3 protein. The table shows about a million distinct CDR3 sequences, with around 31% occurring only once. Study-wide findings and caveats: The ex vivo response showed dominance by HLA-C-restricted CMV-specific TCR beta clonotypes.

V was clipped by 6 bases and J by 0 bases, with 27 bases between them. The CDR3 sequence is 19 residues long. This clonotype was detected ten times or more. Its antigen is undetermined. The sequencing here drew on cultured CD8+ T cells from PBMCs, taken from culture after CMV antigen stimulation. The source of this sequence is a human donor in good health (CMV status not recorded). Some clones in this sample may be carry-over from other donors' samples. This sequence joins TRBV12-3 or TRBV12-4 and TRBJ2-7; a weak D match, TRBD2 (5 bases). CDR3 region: CASSSSLLEGARSSYEQYF. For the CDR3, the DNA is TGTGCCAGCAGCTCTTCCCTTCTTGAGGGCGCCCGGTCCTCCTACGAGCAGTACTTC.